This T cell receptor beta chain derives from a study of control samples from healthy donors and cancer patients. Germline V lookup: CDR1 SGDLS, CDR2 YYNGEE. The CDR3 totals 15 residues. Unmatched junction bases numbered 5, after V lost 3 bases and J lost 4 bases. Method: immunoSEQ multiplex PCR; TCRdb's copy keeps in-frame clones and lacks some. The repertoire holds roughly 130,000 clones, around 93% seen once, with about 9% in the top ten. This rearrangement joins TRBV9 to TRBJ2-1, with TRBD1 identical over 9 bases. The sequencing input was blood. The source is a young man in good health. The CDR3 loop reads CASSARGQGYNEQFF. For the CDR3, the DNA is TGTGCCAGCAGCGCTAGGGGACAGGGTTACAATGAGCAGTTCTTC.